Shown below are 11 T cell receptor beta chains from a single sample sequenced in a study of blood T cell repertoires in COVID-19. Libraries were prepared by immunoSEQ multiplex PCR; TCRdb keeps only in-frame clonotypes and omits some of them. The sample has 300,000 to 400,000 clones; 80% to 90% are singletons. Specimen: PBMCs or T cells enriched from blood (not recorded which). These receptors came from a man aged 25 to 40 who had recovered from COVID-19.

The rearrangement links TRBV6-5 to TRBJ1-3; 7 bases map to TRBD1. V was clipped by 5 bases and J by 4 bases; unmatched bases: 2. Looked up from germline, CDR1 is MNHEY and CDR2 is SVGAGI. The CDR3 runs 13 residues. The CDR3 sequence: CASSTDRGNTIYF. CDR3 coding DNA: TGTGCCAGCAGTACGGACAGGGGAAACACCATATATTTT.

This chain uses TRBV5-4 with TRBJ2-3, with TRBD2 identical over 11 bases. The CDR3 loop spans 15 amino acids. Germline CDR1 and CDR2: SGHNT and YYREEE (reference sequence). With 4 bases clipped from V and 1 base from J, the junction kept 2 bases outside the gene matches. In DNA form, the CDR3 reads TGTGCCAGCAGCCCGGGACTAGCGGGCACAGATACGCAGTATTTT. It is translated as CASSPGLAGTDTQYF. The variable domain in full, completed from reference TRBV5-4 and TRBJ2-3, reads ETGVTQSPTHLIKTRGQQVTLRCSSQSGHNTVSWYQQALGQGPQFIFQYYREEENGRGNFPPRFSGLQFPNYSSELNVNALELDDSALYLCASSPGLAGTDTQYFGPGTRLTVL.

The V and J genes are TRBV5-5 and TRBJ2-2; 11 bases agree with TRBD1. V lost 9 bases and J lost 4; bases outside the gene matches: 14. The CDR3 has 17 residues. In germline, CDR1 is SGHKS, CDR2 YYEKEE (reference sequence). In DNA, the CDR3 is TGTGCCACGAGGCAAGGACAGGGGGCCCGCGGCACCGGGGAGCTGTTTTTT. Translated: CATRQGQGARGTGELFF. Full variable domain (outside the CDR3, taken from reference TRBV5-5 and TRBJ2-2): DAGVTQSPTHLIKTRGQQVTLRCSPISGHKSVSWYQQVLGQGPQFIFQYYEKEERGRGNFPDRFSARQFPNYSSELNVNALLLGDSALYLCATRQGQGARGTGELFFGEGSRLTVL.

V usage is TRBV5-1 and J usage is TRBJ1-2, with 11 nucleotides matching TRBD1. Germline V gene data show CDR1 as SGHRS and CDR2 as YFSETQ. V was clipped by 4 bases and J by 13 bases; unmatched bases: 6. CDR3 size: 12 residues. The CDR3 protein is CASSPGQGEGTF. DNA for the CDR3: TGCGCCAGCAGCCCGGGACAGGGGGAGGGCACCTTC.

The J gene is TRBJ2-2, the V gene TRBV11-2; D might be TRBD1 (6 bases). V gave up 1 base and J gave up 5 bases, with 14 bases separating them. The CDR3 consists of 16 residues. Per germline, CDR1 SGHAT and CDR2 FQNNGV. The CDR3: CASSLGGGISTGELFF. CDR3 in DNA: TGTGCCAGCAGCTTAGGAGGGGGTATCAGTACCGGGGAGCTGTTTTTT.

In regard to this clone: The sample carries other DNA sequences with the same CDR3. J is TRBJ1-1 and V is TRBV19; D unresolved. Per germline, CDR1 LNHDA and CDR2 SQIVND (reference sequence). The CDR3 extends over 13 amino acids. V was cut by 3 bases and J by 0 bases, with 5 bases left in between. The CDR3 DNA sequence: TGTGCCAGTAGTATCACGGTGAACACTGAAGCTTTCTTT. As protein: CASSITVNTEAFF.

V gene TRBV2 combines with J gene TRBJ2-1; D ambiguous. The ends were cut back, 4 bases at V and 3 bases at J, with 7 bases in the middle. The length of the CDR3 is 13 residues. The germline gives CDR1 SNHLY, CDR2 FYNNEI. The CDR3 bases are TGTGCCAGCAGTGGCACTCGCTACAATGAGCAGTTCTTC. This codes for CASSGTRYNEQFF.

The chain carries TRBV28 and TRBJ1-2; 8 nucleotides match TRBD1. The trim removed 8 bases at V and 5 bases at J, leaving 10 bases unmatched. The CDR3 is 14 amino acids. CDR1 MDHEN and CDR2 SYDVKM come from the germline V gene. The CDR3 sequence: CASQTGALYYGYTF. DNA for the CDR3: TGTGCCAGCCAGACAGGGGCACTTTATTATGGCTACACCTTC.

V and J are TRBV5-6 and TRBJ1-1; 10 nucleotides line up with TRBD1. CDR1 SGHDT and CDR2 YYEEEE come from the germline V gene. This CDR3 comprises 13 residues. Trimming removed 0 bases from V and 10 bases from J; junction bases left unmatched: 3. CDR3 protein: CASSLGQGAGAFF. Written as DNA, the CDR3 is TGTGCCAGCAGCTTGGGACAGGGGGCGGGAGCTTTCTTT.

V is TRBV9 and J is TRBJ2-5; D may be TRBD1 (6 bases). Germline assignment: CDR1 SGDLS and CDR2 YYNGEE. The CDR3 consists of 12 residues. Trimming pared 0 bases from V and 10 bases from J, leaving 10 bases between. The CDR3 DNA reads TGTGCCAGCAGCGTAGGACAGGAAGGCCAGTACTTC. Translation: CASSVGQEGQYF.

The chain recombines TRBV7-2 with TRBJ1-1, with 7 bases that match TRBD1. The J segment lost 1 base and the V segment lost 7 bases, leaving 12 bases of the junction unmatched. The germline V gene encodes CDR1 SGHTA and CDR2 FQGNSA. CDR3 size: 16 residues. CDR3 nucleotides: TGTGCCAGCACCTCGGGACAGATGGGCTGGAACACTGAAGCTTTCTTT. This codes for CASTSGQMGWNTEAFF. Drawing the rest from reference TRBV7-2 and TRBJ1-1, the complete variable domain is GAGVSQSPSNKVTEKGKDVELRCDPISGHTALYWYRQSLGQGLEFLIYFQGNSAPDKSGLPSDRFSAERTGGSVSTLTIQRTQQEDSAVYLCASTSGQMGWNTEAFFGQGTRLTVV.